Following are 20 T cell receptor beta chains from one sample sequenced in a study of blood T cell repertoires in COVID-19. Generated by immunoSEQ multiplex PCR, the TCRdb table keeps only in-frame clones and is missing some. The data contain 250,000 to 300,000 clones, more than 70% of them singletons. The material sequenced was peripheral blood. These receptors were collected from a woman aged 25 to 45 with COVID-19, enrolled during active disease.

This sequence joins TRBV5-6 and TRBJ2-3; 10 bases are a match to TRBD2. The CDR3 runs 19 residues. Germline CDR1 reads SGHDT; CDR2 reads YYEEEE. The J segment lost 1 base and the V segment lost 3 bases, leaving 14 bases of the junction unmatched. CDR3 residues: CASSYPVVAGGRGTDTQYF. In DNA, the CDR3 is TGTGCCAGCAGCTACCCGGTGGTAGCGGGAGGAAGGGGCACAGATACGCAGTATTTT.

Note on this clone: Other nucleotide sequences from this sample produce the same CDR3. The V gene is TRBV5-1, the J gene TRBJ2-7; D remains ambiguous. This CDR3 region has 12 residues. The V gene lost 0 bases and the J gene lost 5 bases, with 6 bases spanning the gap. In germline, CDR1 is SGHRS, CDR2 YFSETQ. In nucleotides, the CDR3 is TGCGCCAGCAGCTTGGCAGGCGACGAGCAGTACTTC. It yields the protein CASSLAGDEQYF.

The J gene is TRBJ2-2, the V gene TRBV2; 7 bases line up with TRBD1. Germline CDR1 and CDR2: SNHLY and FYNNEI. The junction had 6 bases not matched to a gene; V was cut back by 3 bases and J by 2 bases. The CDR3 sequence is 16 residues long. The CDR3 sequence: CASSDWGTVNTGELFF. The CDR3 DNA reads as TGTGCCAGCAGTGACTGGGGGACAGTAAACACCGGGGAGCTGTTTTTT.

The V call is TRBV18, the J call TRBJ2-5; 8 bases line up with TRBD1. This CDR3 is 14 amino acids long. Germline-derived CDR1 and CDR2 are KGHSH and LQKENI. Trimming cost V 6 bases and J 5 bases; bases outside gene matches: 8. CDR3 nucleotides: TGTGCCAGCTCCCCGGGCAGGGGGCTTGAGACCCAGTACTTC. Its protein is CASSPGRGLETQYF.

The J gene is TRBJ1-2, the V gene TRBV11-2; D call uncertain. The CDR3 spans 12 residues. Germline V gene lookup returns CDR1 SGHAT and CDR2 FQNNGV. V gave up 4 bases and J gave up 13 bases, with 16 bases separating them. CDR3 region: CASSSQTFAGTF. In DNA, the CDR3 is TGTGCCAGCAGCTCCCAGACTTTTGCTGGCACCTTC.

This chain links TRBV28 with TRBJ2-7; 9 bases align to TRBD1. This CDR3 is built from 14 residues. Germline V gene sequence: CDR1 MDHEN, CDR2 SYDVKM. V was pared by 10 bases and J by 2 bases, with 9 bases of the junction left unmatched. The CDR3 region is CATSAGQGAYEQYF. In DNA, the CDR3 is TGTGCCACCTCCGCGGGACAGGGAGCCTACGAGCAGTACTTC.

V is TRBV27 and J is TRBJ1-2, with 7 nucleotides matching TRBD1. This CDR3 has 15 amino acids. The germline V gene has CDR1 MNHEY and CDR2 SMNVEV (reference sequence). V dropped 6 bases and J dropped 3; count of bases not matched to a gene: 10. DNA of the CDR3: TGTGCCAGCAGGTCGACAGGGCGACACGACTATGGCTACACCTTC. Residues: CASRSTGRHDYGYTF.

The chain employs TRBV19 and TRBJ1-5; 9 bases match TRBD1. Germline V gene lookup returns CDR1 LNHDA and CDR2 SQIVND (reference sequence). V gave up 5 bases and J gave up 6 bases; unmatched junction bases: 5. The CDR3 is 14 amino acids. CDR3 coding DNA: TGTGCCAGTAGTGGGACAGGGAATTTTCAGCCCCAGCATTTT. This encodes CASSGTGNFQPQHF.

V and J are TRBV5-3 and TRBJ2-1, with D perhaps TRBD2 (5 bases). TRBV5-3 is an open reading frame, and its role is uncertain. The CDR3 covers 15 residues. V gave up 0 bases and J gave up 2 bases, with 9 bases separating them. The DNA for the CDR3 is TGTGCCAGAAGCTTGGCCGTCGGGACCTACAATGAGCAGTTCTTC. Translated: CARSLAVGTYNEQFF.

This chain connects TRBV10-2 to TRBJ2-1; tentative D call: TRBD2 (7 bases). Germline CDR1 reads WSHSY; CDR2 reads SAAADI. V lost 3 bases and J lost 7, with 10 bases in between. The CDR3 extends over 13 amino acids. The CDR3 region is CASSEGGGNEQFF. Written as DNA, the CDR3 is TGCGCCAGCAGTGAAGGGGGAGGGAATGAGCAGTTCTTC.

The chain couples TRBV4-2 to TRBJ2-1; 9 bases map to TRBD1. The CDR3 has 17 residues. The V gene end was trimmed by 1 base and the J gene end by 8 bases; junction bases not matched to a gene: 12. CDR1 is LGHNA, CDR2 YNFKEQ, per germline. The DNA for the CDR3 is TGTGCCAGCAGCCAAGGGGATAGGACAGGGGCGGACGATGAGCAGTTCTTC. Translated, it gives CASSQGDRTGADDEQFF.

This clone was counted a few times. V usage is TRBV27 and J usage is TRBJ2-7; D not resolved. This CDR3 is built from 13 residues. The germline gives CDR1 MNHEY, CDR2 SMNVEV (reference sequence). V was pared by 0 bases and J by 0 bases, with 3 bases between. Here the CDR3 DNA reads TGTGCCAGCAGTTTATCAGCCTCCTACGAGCAGTACTTC. The encoded protein is CASSLSASYEQYF.

The V gene is TRBV4-3, the J gene TRBJ1-1; no clear D. The CDR3 has 14 amino acids. Trimming took 2 bases from V and 0 from J, leaving 7 bases between them. Germline V gives CDR1 LGHNA, CDR2 YSLEER. The CDR3 is CASSQTVLNTEAFF. CDR3 nucleotide sequence: TGCGCCAGCAGCCAAACAGTTTTGAACACTGAAGCTTTCTTT.

Worth noting for this clone: At the DNA level, this CDR3 is encoded by other sequences in the same sample as well. The chain links TRBV27 to TRBJ2-7, with 8 bases identical to TRBD2. V lost 1 base to trimming and J lost 0 bases; unmatched junction nucleotides: 11. There are 18 residues in the CDR3. Germline CDR1 is MNHEY and CDR2 is SMNVEV (reference sequence). CDR3 sequence: CASSLFRGGERGSYEQYF. Written as DNA, the CDR3 is TGTGCCAGCAGTTTATTTCGGGGGGGGGAGCGGGGCTCCTACGAGCAGTACTTC.

The chain employs TRBV27 and TRBJ1-5; D is unresolved. CDR1 MNHEY and CDR2 SMNVEV come from the germline V gene (reference sequence). The CDR3 covers 14 residues. V was clipped by 8 bases and J by 0 bases, with 11 bases between them. CDR3 region: CASRDRNSNQPQHF. The DNA for the CDR3 is TGTGCCAGCCGGGATAGAAATAGCAATCAGCCCCAGCATTTT.

The CDR3 reads CASTAGTGRTGELFF. The CDR3 DNA sequence: TGTGCCAGTACCGCCGGGACAGGGCGCACCGGGGAGCTGTTTTTT. This rearrangement joins TRBV19 to TRBJ2-2; 9 bases match TRBD1. Losses at the gene ends were 7 bases for V and 4 bases for J; bases not matched to a gene: 7. This CDR3 is built from 15 residues. CDR1 is LNHDA, CDR2 SQIVND, per germline (reference sequence).

The chain carries TRBV18 and TRBJ1-2; a possible D gene is TRBD1 (5 bases). Germline V CDR1 and CDR2: KGHSH, LQKENI. This CDR3 is 17 amino acids long. Trimming took 0 bases from V and 0 from J, leaving 14 bases between them. The CDR3, as DNA: TGTGCCAGCTCACCACCGGGAAGGGGTCTAGCTAACTATGGCTACACCTTC. This sequence encodes CASSPPGRGLANYGYTF.

The J gene is TRBJ2-3, the V gene TRBV11-3, with D tentatively TRBD2 (6 bases). The CDR3 has 18 residues. CDR1 and CDR2 from the germline V gene are SGHNT and YENEEA. V was pared by 5 bases and J by 2 bases, with 23 bases between. The CDR3: CASSLPREVAVITDTQYF. The CDR3 DNA is TGTGCCAGCAGCCTACCCCGGGAAGTAGCGGTTATCACAGATACGCAGTATTTT.

The rearrangement joins TRBV6-5 to TRBJ1-1; 8 nucleotides agree with TRBD1. V dropped 8 bases and J dropped 3; count of bases not matched to a gene: 2. This CDR3 has 12 residues. The germline gives CDR1 MNHEY, CDR2 SVGAGI. Here the CDR3 reads CASRQGYTEAFF. The CDR3 region has the DNA TGTGCCAGCCGACAGGGGTACACTGAAGCTTTCTTT.

The chain combines TRBV7-9 with TRBJ2-4; possible D gene TRBD2, 6 bases. Germline V gene lookup returns CDR1 SEHNR and CDR2 FQNEAQ (reference sequence). This CDR3 region has 17 residues. Trimming shortened V by 3 bases and J by 3 bases, and 18 bases separated the two germline ends. The CDR3 nucleotides read TGTGCCAGCAGCTTCCCGCCTGGCCCAGCGGGCAAAAACATTCAGTACTTC. Translating gives CASSFPPGPAGKNIQYF. Drawing the rest from reference TRBV7-9 and TRBJ2-4, the complete variable domain is DTGVSQNPRHKITKRGQNVTFRCDPISEHNRLYWYRQTLGQGPEFLTYFQNEAQLEKSRLLSDRFSAERPKGSFSTLEIQRTEQGDSAMYLCASSFPPGPAGKNIQYFGAGTRLSVL.